This TCR beta chain was sequenced during a study of cytomegalovirus exposure and HLA in healthy donors. Study-wide points: Rare sequences made up most TCRs, while some public TCRs were found in many donors. In a later analysis, TCR association rates varied by HLA locus: DRB1 most, HLA-C fewest.

The PCR used 60 Vbeta and 13 Jbeta primers. Original handling: Per a later analysis, the number of unique TCR beta chains was roughly 80 million, of which some 9.9 million were shared. The assay was immunoSEQ multiplex PCR, and TCRdb's table has in-frame clones only and misses some. V, J and clone size are taken as reported in that table, and D and trimming were inferred from the DNA itself. The sample shows 100,000 to 140,000 clones, approximately 74% of them seen only once. Unmatched junction bases numbered 7, after V lost 5 bases and J lost 5 bases. CDR1 and CDR2 (germline): SGHTA, FQGNSA. CDR3 length equals 15 residues. Points on this clone: What it binds is unknown.

The gene calls are TRBV7-2 and TRBJ1-4; 8 nucleotides align to TRBD1. The sequencing sample was made of PBMCs. The sequence was collected from a woman between 40 and 50 years old in good health and CMV-seropositive. The CDR3 DNA reads as TGTGCCAGCAGCCCGCAGGGGGCCTTCAATGAAAAACTGTTTTTT. It is translated as CASSPQGAFNEKLFF.